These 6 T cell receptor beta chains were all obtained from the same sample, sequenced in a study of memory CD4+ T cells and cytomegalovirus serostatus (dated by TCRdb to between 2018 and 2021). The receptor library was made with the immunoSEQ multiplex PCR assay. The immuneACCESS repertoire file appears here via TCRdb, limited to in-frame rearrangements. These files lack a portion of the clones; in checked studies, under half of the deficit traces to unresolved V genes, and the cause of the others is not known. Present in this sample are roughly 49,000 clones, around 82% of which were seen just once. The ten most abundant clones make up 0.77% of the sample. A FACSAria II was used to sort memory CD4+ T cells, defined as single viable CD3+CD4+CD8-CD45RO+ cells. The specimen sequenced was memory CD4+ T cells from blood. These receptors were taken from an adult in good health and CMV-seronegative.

The DNA for the CDR3 is TGTGCCAGCAGTTACTCCCACCGGGACAGGGGCACTGAAGCTTTCTTT. Amino acid sequence: CASSYSHRDRGTEAFF. The genes are TRBV6-5 and TRBJ1-1; 10 bases fit TRBD1. Looked up from germline, CDR1 is MNHEY and CDR2 is SVGAGI. V lost 0 bases and J lost 4; bases outside the gene matches: 5. The CDR3 spans 16 residues.

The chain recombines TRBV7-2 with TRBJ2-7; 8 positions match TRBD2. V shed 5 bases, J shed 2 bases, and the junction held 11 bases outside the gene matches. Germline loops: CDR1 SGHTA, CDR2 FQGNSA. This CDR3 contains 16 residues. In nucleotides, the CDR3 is TGTGCCAGCAGCCCCCAACCAACTAGCGGCCCCTACGAGCAGTACTTC. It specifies CASSPQPTSGPYEQYF.

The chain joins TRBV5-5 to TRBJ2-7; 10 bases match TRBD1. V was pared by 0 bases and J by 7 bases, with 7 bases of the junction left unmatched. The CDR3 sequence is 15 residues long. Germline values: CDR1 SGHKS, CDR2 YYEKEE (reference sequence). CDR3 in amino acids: CASSLVDRGQGEQYF. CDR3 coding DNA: TGTGCCAGCAGCTTGGTTGACAGGGGGCAGGGTGAGCAGTACTTC.

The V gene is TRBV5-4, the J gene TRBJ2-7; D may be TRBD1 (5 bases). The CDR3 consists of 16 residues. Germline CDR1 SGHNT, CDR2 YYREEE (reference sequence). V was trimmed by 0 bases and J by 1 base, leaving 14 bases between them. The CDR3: CASSLGSAGLSYEQYF. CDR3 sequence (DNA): TGTGCCAGCAGCTTGGGCTCGGCAGGGTTATCCTACGAGCAGTACTTC.

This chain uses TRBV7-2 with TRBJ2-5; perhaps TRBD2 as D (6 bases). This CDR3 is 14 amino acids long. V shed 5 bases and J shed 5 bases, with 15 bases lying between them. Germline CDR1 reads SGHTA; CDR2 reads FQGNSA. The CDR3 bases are TGTGCCAGCAGCCTGGCGAGGAGGGTGGAGACCCAGTACTTC. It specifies CASSLARRVETQYF.

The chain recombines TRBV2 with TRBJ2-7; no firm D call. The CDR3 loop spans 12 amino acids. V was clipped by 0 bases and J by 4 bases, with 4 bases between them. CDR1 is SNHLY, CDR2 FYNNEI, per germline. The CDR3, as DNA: TGTGCCAGCAGTGAAGCCTGGTACGAGCAGTACTTC. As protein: CASSEAWYEQYF.